This entry lists 10 T cell receptor beta chains sequenced from one sample in a study of blood T cell repertoires in COVID-19. Assay used: immunoSEQ multiplex PCR; TCRdb lists only in-frame clones, some missing. The table has 200,000 to 250,000 clones, around 90% seen once. The sample was PBMCs or T cells enriched from blood (not recorded which). These receptors were collected from a man in his thirties or forties who had been exposed to COVID-19.

The chain has TRBV7-2 and TRBJ2-7; perhaps TRBD1 as D (6 bases). The CDR3 loop spans 12 amino acids. Germline V gene sequence: CDR1 SGHTA, CDR2 FQGNSA. Deletions cut 5 bases from V and 6 bases from J, with 11 bases between. The CDR3 loop reads CASSVPGAEQYF. CDR3 in DNA: TGTGCCAGCAGCGTTCCAGGGGCCGAGCAGTACTTC.

V gene TRBV30 combines with J gene TRBJ1-5; no clear D. The germline V gene encodes CDR1 GTSNPN and CDR2 SVGIG (reference sequence). V was trimmed by 3 bases and J by 4 bases, leaving 13 bases between them. The CDR3 spans 14 residues. CDR3 region: CAWSPLAGNQPQHF. CDR3 bases: TGTGCCTGGAGCCCCTTGGCGGGGAATCAGCCCCAGCATTTT.

The chain recombines TRBV2 with TRBJ2-5, with 10 bases fitting TRBD2. The germline V gene has CDR1 SNHLY and CDR2 FYNNEI. This CDR3 contains 14 residues. J lost 2 bases, V lost 4 bases, and 1 base had no gene match. CDR3 amino acids: CASSGTSGQETQYF. CDR3 bases: TGTGCCAGCAGTGGGACTAGCGGTCAAGAGACCCAGTACTTC.

This clone was counted once. The rearrangement links TRBV5-4 to TRBJ1-1; unclear D gene. In germline, CDR1 is SGHNT, CDR2 YYREEE (reference sequence). This CDR3 spans 16 amino acids. V lost 2 bases, J lost 1 base, and 15 bases lay in between. In DNA, the CDR3 is TGTGCCAGCAGCTTAGATGGTGGGCTGGGGAACACTGAAGCTTTCTTT. Amino acid sequence: CASSLDGGLGNTEAFF.

The chain combines TRBV2 with TRBJ2-1, with 7 bases that match TRBD2. This CDR3 comprises 11 residues. Trimming cost V 8 bases and J 6 bases; bases outside gene matches: 1. Germline V lookup: CDR1 SNHLY, CDR2 FYNNEI. The CDR3 is CASWGGNEQFF. Here the CDR3 DNA reads TGTGCCAGCTGGGGGGGCAATGAGCAGTTCTTC.

This rearrangement joins TRBV27 to TRBJ2-2; D may be TRBD2 (6 bases). The V gene lost 3 bases and the J gene lost 7 bases, with 12 bases spanning the gap. The CDR3 totals 14 residues. Germline CDR1 reads MNHEY; CDR2 reads SMNVEV (reference sequence). The CDR3 loop is CASSFGGLIGELFF. As DNA, the CDR3 is TGTGCCAGCAGTTTTGGAGGGCTAATCGGGGAGCTGTTTTTT.

This clone appeared once. The chain combines TRBV27 with TRBJ2-2, with 10 bases matching TRBD2. The CDR3 loop spans 16 amino acids. V lost 3 bases and J lost 6; bases outside the gene matches: 7. Germline assignment: CDR1 MNHEY and CDR2 SMNVEV (reference sequence). The CDR3 sequence is CASSLSIGLAAGELFF. Here the CDR3 DNA reads TGTGCCAGCAGTTTGTCTATCGGACTAGCGGCCGGGGAGCTGTTTTTT.

The rearrangement uses TRBV7-6 and TRBJ2-1, with 10 bases identical to TRBD1. J lost 4 bases, V lost 4 bases, and 7 bases had no gene match. This CDR3 has 16 amino acids. From germline, CDR1 is SGHVS and CDR2 FNYEAQ. The CDR3 coding sequence is TGTGCCAGCAGCTCAAACCCGGGACAGGGGTACAATGAGCAGTTCTTC. Amino acids: CASSSNPGQGYNEQFF.

The rearrangement joins TRBV2 to TRBJ1-1; 7 bases are shared with TRBD1. The CDR3 covers 16 residues. Germline CDR1 SNHLY, CDR2 FYNNEI. The ends lost 5 bases at V and 5 bases at J; junction bases unmatched: 14. The CDR3 DNA is TGTGCCAGCAGTCATAGAACACAGGGGATGGAGACTGAAGCTTTCTTT. Translated, it gives CASSHRTQGMETEAFF.

The V and J genes are TRBV4-1 and TRBJ1-1; tentative D call: TRBD1 (6 bases). CDR1 MGHRA and CDR2 YSYEKL come from the germline V gene. This CDR3 has 16 amino acids. V was pared by 1 base and J by 0 bases, with 12 bases between. Here the CDR3 DNA reads TGCGCCAGCAGCCAAGTGGGGGCGGTTATGAACACTGAAGCTTTCTTT. Translating it yields CASSQVGAVMNTEAFF.